This entry concerns a single T cell receptor (beta chain). The antigen remains undetermined. Participants, patients aged 18 to 65, had newly diagnosed hyperthyroidism with a duration under 2 months. These data are taken from a study of T cells in Graves' hyperthyroidism and ophthalmopathy. As for the study in general: Before treatment of any kind, peripheral blood was taken at initial diagnosis. Findings and limits, study-wide: Most clonotypes that expanded in the thyroid above 0.001 also showed up in blood.

RNA transcripts yielded amplified TCR beta CDR3 regions. Using the HTBI primer set, a first-round RT-PCR was run on the TCR CDR3. MiXCR was run by TCRdb on the multiplex PCR reads, yielding one entry per CDR3 protein. The data contain 550,000 to 800,000 distinct CDR3 sequences, 17% of them singletons. CDR1 SGHTA and CDR2 FQGNSA come from the germline V gene. The CDR3 length is 13 residues. The V gene lost 4 bases and the J gene lost 4 bases, with 10 bases spanning the gap. This chain uses TRBV7-2 with TRBJ1-2, with TRBD1 as a possible D gene (6 bases). Sequenced input: blood. The sequence came from a man in his fifties with Graves' hyperthyroidism. The DNA for the CDR3 is TGTGCCAGCAGCTCCCGACAGGCCTATGGCTACACCTTC. This gives the protein CASSSRQAYGYTF.